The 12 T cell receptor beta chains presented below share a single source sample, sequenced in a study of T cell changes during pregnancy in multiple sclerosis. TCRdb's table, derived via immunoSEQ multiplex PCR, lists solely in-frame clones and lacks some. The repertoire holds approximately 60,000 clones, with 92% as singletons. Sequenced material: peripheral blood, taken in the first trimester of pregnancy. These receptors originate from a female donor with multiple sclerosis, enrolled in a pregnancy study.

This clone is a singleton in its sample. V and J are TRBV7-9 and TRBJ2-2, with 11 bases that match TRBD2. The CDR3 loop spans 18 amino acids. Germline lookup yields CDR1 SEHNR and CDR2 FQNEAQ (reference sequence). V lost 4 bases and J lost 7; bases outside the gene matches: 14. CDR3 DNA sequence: TGTGCCAGCAGCTCCCCGTCACTAGCGGGAGTACTGGTCGGGGAGCTGTTTTTT. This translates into CASSSPSLAGVLVGELFF. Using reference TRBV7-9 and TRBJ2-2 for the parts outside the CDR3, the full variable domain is DTGVSQNPRHKITKRGQNVTFRCDPISEHNRLYWYRQTLGQGPEFLTYFQNEAQLEKSRLLSDRFSAERPKGSFSTLEIQRTEQGDSAMYLCASSSPSLAGVLVGELFFGEGSRLTVL.

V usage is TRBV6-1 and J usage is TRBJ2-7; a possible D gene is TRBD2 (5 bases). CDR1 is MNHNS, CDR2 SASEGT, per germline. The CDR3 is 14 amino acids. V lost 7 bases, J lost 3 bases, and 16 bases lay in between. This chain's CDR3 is CASTPRPGNYEQYF. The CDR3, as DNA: TGTGCCAGCACTCCTCGCCCGGGAAACTACGAGCAGTACTTC.

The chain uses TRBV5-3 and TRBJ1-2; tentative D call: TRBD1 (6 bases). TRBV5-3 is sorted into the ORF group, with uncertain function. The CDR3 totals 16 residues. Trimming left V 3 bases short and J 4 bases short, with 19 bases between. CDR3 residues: CARSSPGGGGFYGYTF. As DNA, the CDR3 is TGTGCCAGAAGCTCCCCGGGGGGAGGGGGTTTCTATGGCTACACCTTC.

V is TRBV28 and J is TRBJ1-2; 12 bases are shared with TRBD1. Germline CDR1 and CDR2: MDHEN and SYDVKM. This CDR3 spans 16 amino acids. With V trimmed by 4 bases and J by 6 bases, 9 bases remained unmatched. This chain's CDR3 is CASSSVRDRGQDGYTF. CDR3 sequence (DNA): TGTGCCAGCAGTTCCGTACGGGACAGGGGGCAGGATGGCTACACCTTC.

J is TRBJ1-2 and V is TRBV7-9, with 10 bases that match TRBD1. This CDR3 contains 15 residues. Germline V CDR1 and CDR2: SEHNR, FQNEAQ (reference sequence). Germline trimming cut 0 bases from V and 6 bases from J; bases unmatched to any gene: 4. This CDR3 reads CASSLAGQGVDGYTF. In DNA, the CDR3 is TGTGCCAGCAGCTTAGCTGGACAGGGGGTGGATGGCTACACCTTC.

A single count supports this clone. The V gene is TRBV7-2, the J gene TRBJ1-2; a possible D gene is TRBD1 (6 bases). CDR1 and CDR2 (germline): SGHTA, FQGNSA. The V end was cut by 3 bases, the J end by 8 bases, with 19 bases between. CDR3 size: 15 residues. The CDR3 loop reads CASSFGTAGAGGYTF. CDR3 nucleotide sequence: TGTGCCAGCAGCTTTGGGACCGCGGGGGCCGGAGGCTACACCTTC.

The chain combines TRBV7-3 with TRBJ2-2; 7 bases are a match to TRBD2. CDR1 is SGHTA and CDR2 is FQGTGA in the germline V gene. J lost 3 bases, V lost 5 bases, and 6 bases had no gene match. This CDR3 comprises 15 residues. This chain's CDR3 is CASSSTSDYTGELFF. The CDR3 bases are TGTGCCAGCAGCAGTACTAGCGATTACACCGGGGAGCTGTTTTTT.

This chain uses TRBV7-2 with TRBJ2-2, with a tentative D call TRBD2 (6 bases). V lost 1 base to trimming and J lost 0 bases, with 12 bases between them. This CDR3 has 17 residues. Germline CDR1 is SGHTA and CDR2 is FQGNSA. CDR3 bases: TGTGCCAGCAGCTTAGTTGCGGGCGGGGCGAACACCGGGGAGCTGTTTTTT. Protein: CASSLVAGGANTGELFF.

The CDR3 reads CASSEAQASGYNEQFF. The CDR3, as DNA: TGTGCCAGCAGTGAAGCGCAGGCTAGCGGATACAATGAGCAGTTCTTC. V is TRBV6-1 and J is TRBJ2-1; 7 nucleotides match TRBD2. CDR1 is MNHNS, CDR2 SASEGT, per germline. This CDR3 comprises 16 residues. V lost 0 bases, J lost 4 bases, and 6 bases stayed unmatched.

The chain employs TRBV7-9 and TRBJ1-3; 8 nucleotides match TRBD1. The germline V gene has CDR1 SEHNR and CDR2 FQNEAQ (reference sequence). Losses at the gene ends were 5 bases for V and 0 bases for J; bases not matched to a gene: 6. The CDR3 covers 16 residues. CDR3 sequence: CASSLQGVNSGNTIYF. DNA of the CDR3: TGTGCCAGCAGCCTACAGGGGGTGAACTCTGGAAACACCATATATTTT.

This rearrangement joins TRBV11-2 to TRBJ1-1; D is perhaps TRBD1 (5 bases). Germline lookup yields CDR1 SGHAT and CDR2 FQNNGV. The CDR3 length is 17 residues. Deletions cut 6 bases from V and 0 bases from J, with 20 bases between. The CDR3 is CASRDNALGVMNTEAFF. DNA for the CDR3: TGTGCCAGCAGGGATAACGCATTAGGGGTCATGAACACTGAAGCTTTCTTT. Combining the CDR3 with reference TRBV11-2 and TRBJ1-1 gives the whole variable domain EAGVAQSPRYKIIEKRQSVAFWCNPISGHATLYWYQQILGQGPKLLIQFQNNGVVDDSQLPKDRFSAERLKGVDSTLKIQPAKLEDSAVYLCASRDNALGVMNTEAFFGQGTRLTVV.

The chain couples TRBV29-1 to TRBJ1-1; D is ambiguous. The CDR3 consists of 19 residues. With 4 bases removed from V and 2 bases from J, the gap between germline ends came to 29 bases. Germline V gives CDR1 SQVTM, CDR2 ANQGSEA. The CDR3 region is CSVGGRGEPQVSFNTEAFF. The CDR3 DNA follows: TGCAGCGTTGGGGGTCGCGGGGAGCCCCAGGTTTCCTTCAACACTGAAGCTTTCTTT.